This T cell receptor (beta chain) came from a study of shared clonotypes between healthy human individuals (dated by TCRdb to the early 2020s). Broadly, across the study: A couple of women and a few men aged 18 to 49 years were included in the cohort. Leukapheresis yielded between about 0.8 and 8.9 billion PBMCs per donor. To estimate repertoire size and how much clonotype sharing occurs between individuals, the study deeply sequenced the blood TCR repertoires of 5 or 6 healthy adults. To increase sequencing depth and limit assay-specific biases, different laboratories used diverse techniques to prepare libraries and sequence TCR repertoires. For each donor, CD4 naive and CD4 memory were each given three plates, CD8 naive was given two plates, and CD8 memory was given one plate. Findings and caveats that apply to the study as a whole: Compared with non-shared clonotypes, the clonotypes found in all four sorted-subset donors had higher generation probabilities. The genetic and exposure-history diversity represented was limited by the small number of donors. Pairwise subsampling led to the expectation that sequencing depth would affect the degree of clonotype sharing among donors. When a handful of donors were compared, the shared fraction of clonotypes was approximately 5% for naive CD4, 3.5% to 4% for naive CD8, more than 2% for memory CD4, and roughly 0.4% for memory CD8. Rarefaction of sorted-subset datasets indicated incomplete sequencing despite the large sequencing depth. Sampling was limited to blood, and TCR repertoires in tissue likely differ from TCR repertoires in blood. Naive subsets generally had larger estimated clonotype richness than memory subsets did.

Using the deep immunoSEQ assay, multiplex PCR amplified TCR CDR3 regions from genomic DNA. Extracted genomic DNA from each cell subset was spread evenly across all wells of several immunoSEQ 96-well plates, with each plate serving as a replicate. For sorted subsets, about 200 ng genomic DNA, equal to approximately 30,000 T cell genomes, was loaded into each replicate PCR. Purified libraries were measured with a Qubit 3.0 fluorometer, size-checked on a Bioanalyzer 2100, and measured again with the KAPA Library Quantification kit. Each immunoSEQ 96-well plate was sequenced on its own single-read 150-cycle Illumina NextSeq 550 flow cell. In the authors' own workflow: Because only junctional sequences without quality scores were contained in the immunoSEQ output, filtering matching that applied to full-length reads could not be performed. To assign V/J genes and CDR3, sequences were annotated against IMGT germline references using PyIR, a Python wrapper for IgBLAST v1.9. Any read was removed if the V/J assignment was weak (E-value above 1e-6), the CDR3 was missing, or the read contained stop codons, out-of-frame junctions, or ambiguous translated residues. V3J clonotypes were defined by identical inferred V gene, J gene, and CDR3 amino acid sequence. The percentage overlap between two repertoires was calculated by dividing the number of shared unique clonotypes by the size of the smaller repertoire. Repertoire richness was assessed with RTK rarefaction, the Chao1 estimator, and Recon v2.1 estimates of unobserved clonotypes. For all TCRbeta clonotypes obtained by the gDNA method from four donors, generation probabilities were computed with OLGA. TCRdb took this table from immuneACCESS and kept in-frame rearrangements with V and J called. Such tables lack part of the clones; where checked against another copy, unresolved V genes explain under half of the gap, and the rest is unexplained. That table supplies the V and J calls and clone size; D and trimming were determined from the DNA. Recorded for this sample are roughly 2,000,000 clones; about 95% of them occurred a single time. Together, the top ten hold more than 0.95% of the sample.

Turning to this clone: Its antigen remains unidentified. Nothing much larger sits one base from this clone, and base qualities are not available.

CD8 naive samples consisted of CD45RO-negative cells that were positively selected for CCR7, yielding a CD45RA+CCR7+ population without TemRA cells. The donors were healthy, HIV-negative adults who had no recently reported acute infections or vaccinations. All donors were Caucasian adults living in Nashville, Tennessee, USA. Blood was obtained by leukapheresis, after which PBMCs were separated by Ficoll-Histopaque density gradient centrifugation and cryopreserved in liquid nitrogen vapor phase. Analytical flow cytometry was used to check the purity and quantity of every magnetically sorted T cell population. From each sorted fraction, genomic DNA was isolated and quantified by UV absorbance on a Nanodrop 2000c. What was sequenced was naive CD8+ T cells sorted from blood. Taken with the paper, the label for cell subset or site translates to: CD45RA+CCR7+. The clonotype originates from a young man in good health.

Here is the DNA: TGTGCCAGCAGCCCTTCACAAGGCCTCAACCGGTACTATGGCTACACCTTC. Its protein product is CASSPSQGLNRYYGYTF. Recombination connected TRBV7-9 to TRBJ1-2; the D gene identity is not certain. Cut back by 5 bases and 3 bases, the V and J ends lie 22 bases apart. The CDR3 numbers 17 residues from cysteine through phenylalanine. The entry retains the CDR3 DNA only, 51 bases that are in frame from base 1. The germline V gene (reference sequence) supplies CDR1 SEHNR and CDR2 FQNEAQ.